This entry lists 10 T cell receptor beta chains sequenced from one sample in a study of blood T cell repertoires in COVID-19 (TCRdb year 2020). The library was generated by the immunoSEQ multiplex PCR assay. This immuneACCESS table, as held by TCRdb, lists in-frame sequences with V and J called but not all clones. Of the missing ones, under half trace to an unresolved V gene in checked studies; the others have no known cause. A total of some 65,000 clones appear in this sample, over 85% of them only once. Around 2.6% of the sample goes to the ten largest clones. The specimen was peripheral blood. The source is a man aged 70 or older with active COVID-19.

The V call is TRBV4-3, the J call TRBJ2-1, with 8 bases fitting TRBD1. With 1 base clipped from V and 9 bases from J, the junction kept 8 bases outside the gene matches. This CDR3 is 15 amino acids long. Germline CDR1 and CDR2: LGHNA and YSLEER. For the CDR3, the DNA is TGCGCCAGCAGCCAAGGTAACAGGGGGTCAAGTGAGCAGTTCTTC. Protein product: CASSQGNRGSSEQFF.

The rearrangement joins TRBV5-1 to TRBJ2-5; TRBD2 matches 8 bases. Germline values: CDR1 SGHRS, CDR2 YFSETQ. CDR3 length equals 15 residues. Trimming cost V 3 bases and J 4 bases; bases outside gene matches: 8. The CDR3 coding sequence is TGCGCCAGCAGCTCCGGGACCCTAGCGGGAGAGACCCAGTACTTC. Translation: CASSSGTLAGETQYF.

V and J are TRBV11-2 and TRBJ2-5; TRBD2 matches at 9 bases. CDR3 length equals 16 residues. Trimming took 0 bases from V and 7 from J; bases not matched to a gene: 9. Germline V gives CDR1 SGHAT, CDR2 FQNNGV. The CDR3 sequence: CASSLEVRGGRGTQYF. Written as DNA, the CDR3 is TGTGCCAGCAGCTTAGAGGTGCGGGGGGGCCGGGGGACCCAGTACTTC.

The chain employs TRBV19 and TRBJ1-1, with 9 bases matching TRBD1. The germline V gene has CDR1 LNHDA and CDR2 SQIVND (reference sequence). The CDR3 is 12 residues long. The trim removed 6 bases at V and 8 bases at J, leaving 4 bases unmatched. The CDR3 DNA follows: TGTGCCAGTAGCACAGGGGGCCCCGAAGCTTTCTTT. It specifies CASSTGGPEAFF.

The CDR3 here is CASSGQGRDGYTF. The CDR3 coding sequence is TGTGCCAGCAGCGGACAGGGGAGGGATGGCTACACCTTC. The chain links TRBV9 to TRBJ1-2; TRBD1 matches at 8 bases. V was clipped by 3 bases and J by 6 bases; unmatched bases: 4. The CDR3 runs 13 residues. CDR1 and CDR2 (germline): SGDLS, YYNGEE.

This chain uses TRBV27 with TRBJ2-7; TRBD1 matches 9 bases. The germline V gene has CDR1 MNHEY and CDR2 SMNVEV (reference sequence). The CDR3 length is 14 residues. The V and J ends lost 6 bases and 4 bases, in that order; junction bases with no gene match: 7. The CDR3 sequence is CASRPTGGRYEQYV. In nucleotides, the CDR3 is TGTGCCAGCAGGCCGACAGGGGGACGGTACGAGCAGTACGTC.

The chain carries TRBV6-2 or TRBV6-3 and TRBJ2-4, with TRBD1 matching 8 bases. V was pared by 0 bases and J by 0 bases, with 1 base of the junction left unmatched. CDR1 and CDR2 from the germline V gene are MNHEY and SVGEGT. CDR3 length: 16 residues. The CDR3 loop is CASSYSTGVAKNIQYF. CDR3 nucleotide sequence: TGTGCCAGCAGTTACTCGACAGGGGTAGCCAAAAACATTCAGTACTTC.

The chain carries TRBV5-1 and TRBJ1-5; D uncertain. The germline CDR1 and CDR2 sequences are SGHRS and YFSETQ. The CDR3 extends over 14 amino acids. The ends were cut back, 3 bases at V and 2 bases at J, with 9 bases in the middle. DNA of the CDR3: TGCGCCAGCAGCTACGGTGGAGGCAATCAGCCCCAGCATTTT. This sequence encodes CASSYGGGNQPQHF. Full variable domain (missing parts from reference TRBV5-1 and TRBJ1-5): KAGVTQTPRYLIKTRGQQVTLSCSPISGHRSVSWYQQTPGQGLQFLFEYFSETQRNKGNFPGRFSGRQFSNSRSEMNVSTLELGDSALYLCASSYGGGNQPQHFGDGTRLSIL.

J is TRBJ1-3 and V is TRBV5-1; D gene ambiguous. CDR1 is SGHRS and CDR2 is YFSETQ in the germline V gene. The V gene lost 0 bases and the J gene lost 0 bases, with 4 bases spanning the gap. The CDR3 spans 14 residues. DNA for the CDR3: TGCGCCAGCAGCTTGGACAACTCTGGAAACACCATATATTTT. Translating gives CASSLDNSGNTIYF.

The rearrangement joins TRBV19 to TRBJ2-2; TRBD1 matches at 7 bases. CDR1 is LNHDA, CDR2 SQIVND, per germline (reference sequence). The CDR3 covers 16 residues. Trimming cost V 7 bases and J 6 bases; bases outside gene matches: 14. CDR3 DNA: TGTGCCAGTAAAACCGGACGACAGGGTGACTCCGGGGAGCTGTTTTTT. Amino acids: CASKTGRQGDSGELFF.